The present T cell receptor (beta chain) was sequenced within a study of STAT5B mutations in CD4+ large granular lymphocyte leukemia. The assay was immunoSEQ multiplex PCR, and TCRdb's table has in-frame clones only and misses some. The sample contains 45,000 to 50,000 clones, approximately 83% of which appear only once. Looked up from germline, CDR1 is SGHNT and CDR2 is YENEEA. The CDR3 covers 16 residues. V lost 0 bases to trimming and J lost 6 bases; unmatched junction nucleotides: 4. Healthy controls were blood donor buffy coats. The chain carries TRBV11-3 and TRBJ2-1; 11 bases line up with TRBD2. Material for sequencing was CD4+ T cells from blood buffy coats. The sequence came from a human donor in good health. The CDR3: CASSLDQLAGVNEQFF. CDR3 nucleotides: TGTGCCAGCAGCTTAGATCAACTAGCGGGAGTCAATGAGCAGTTCTTC.